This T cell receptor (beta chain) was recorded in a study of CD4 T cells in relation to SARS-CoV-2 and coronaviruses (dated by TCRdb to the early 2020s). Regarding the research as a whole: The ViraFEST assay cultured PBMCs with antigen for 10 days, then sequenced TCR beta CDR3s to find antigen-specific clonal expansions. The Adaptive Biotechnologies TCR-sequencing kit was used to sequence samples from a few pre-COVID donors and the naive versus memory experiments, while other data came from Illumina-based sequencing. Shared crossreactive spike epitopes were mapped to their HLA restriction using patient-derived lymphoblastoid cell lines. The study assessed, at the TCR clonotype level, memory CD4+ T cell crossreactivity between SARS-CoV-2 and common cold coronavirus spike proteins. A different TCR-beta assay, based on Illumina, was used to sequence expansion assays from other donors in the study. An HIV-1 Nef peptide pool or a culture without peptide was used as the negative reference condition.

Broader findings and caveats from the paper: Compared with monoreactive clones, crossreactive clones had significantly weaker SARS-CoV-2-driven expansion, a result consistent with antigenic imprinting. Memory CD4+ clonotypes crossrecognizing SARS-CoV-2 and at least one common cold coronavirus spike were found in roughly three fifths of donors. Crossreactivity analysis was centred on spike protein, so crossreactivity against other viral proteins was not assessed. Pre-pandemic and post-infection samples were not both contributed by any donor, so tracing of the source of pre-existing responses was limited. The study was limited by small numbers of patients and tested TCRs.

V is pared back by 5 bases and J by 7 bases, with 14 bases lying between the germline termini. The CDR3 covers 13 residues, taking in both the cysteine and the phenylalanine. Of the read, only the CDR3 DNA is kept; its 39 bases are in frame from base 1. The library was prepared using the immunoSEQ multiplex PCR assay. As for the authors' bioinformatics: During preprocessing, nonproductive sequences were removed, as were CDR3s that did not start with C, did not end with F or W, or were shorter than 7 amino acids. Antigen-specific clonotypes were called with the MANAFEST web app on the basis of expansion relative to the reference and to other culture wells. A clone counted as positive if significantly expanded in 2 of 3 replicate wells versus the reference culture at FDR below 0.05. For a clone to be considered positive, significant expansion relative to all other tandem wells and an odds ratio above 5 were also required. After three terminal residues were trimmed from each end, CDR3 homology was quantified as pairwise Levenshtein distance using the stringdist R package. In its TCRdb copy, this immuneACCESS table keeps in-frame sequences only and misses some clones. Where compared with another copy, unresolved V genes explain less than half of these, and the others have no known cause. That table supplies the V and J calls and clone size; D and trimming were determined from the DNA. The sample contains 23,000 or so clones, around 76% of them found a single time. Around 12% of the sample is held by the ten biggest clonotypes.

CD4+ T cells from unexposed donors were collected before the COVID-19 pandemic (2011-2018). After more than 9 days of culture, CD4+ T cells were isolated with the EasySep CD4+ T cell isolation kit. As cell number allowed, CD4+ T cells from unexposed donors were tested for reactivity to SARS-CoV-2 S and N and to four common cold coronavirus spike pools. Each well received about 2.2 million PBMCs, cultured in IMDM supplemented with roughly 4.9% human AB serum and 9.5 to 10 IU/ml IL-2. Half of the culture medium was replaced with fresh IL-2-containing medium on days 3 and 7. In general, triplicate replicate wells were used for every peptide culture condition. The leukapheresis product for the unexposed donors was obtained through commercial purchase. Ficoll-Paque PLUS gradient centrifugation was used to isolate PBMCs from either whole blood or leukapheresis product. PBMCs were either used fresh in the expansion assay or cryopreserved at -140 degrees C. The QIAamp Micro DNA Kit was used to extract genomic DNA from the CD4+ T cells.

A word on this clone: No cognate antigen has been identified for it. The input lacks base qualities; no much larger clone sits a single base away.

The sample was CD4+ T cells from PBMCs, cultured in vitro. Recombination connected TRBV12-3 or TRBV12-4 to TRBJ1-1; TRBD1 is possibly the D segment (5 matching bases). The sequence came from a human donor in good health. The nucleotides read TGTGCCAGCAGTACTCCGGGACTGAGTGAAGCTTTCTTT. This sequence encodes CASSTPGLSEAFF.